Following are 31 T cell receptor beta chains from one sample sequenced in a study of CD8 T cells in ankylosing spondylitis (TCRdb year 2017). Library creation used 5' RACE. The data were produced on an Illumina HiSeq 2500. TCRdb reanalyzed the raw reads on its own, using fastp at Q25 for trimming and MiXCR for clone calling, and kept in-frame beta chains. Rows with a matching CDR3 protein are joined into one entry that keeps the most common DNA and genes. The sample records around 120,000 distinct CDR3 sequences, 24% of which are singletons. The ten most abundant clones make up over 9% of the sample. Sequenced sample: synovial fluid, either unsorted or a sorted T cell fraction (not recorded which). These receptors came from a male donor with ankylosing spondylitis.

This clonotype was seen at least ten times. This sequence joins TRBV7-2 and TRBJ2-3, with no clear D. With 1 base removed from V and 0 bases from J, the gap between germline ends came to 5 bases. The germline gives CDR1 SGHTA, CDR2 FQGNSA. This CDR3 comprises 14 residues. Here the CDR3 DNA reads TGTGCCAGCAGCTTAGTGGTCAGCACAGATACGCAGTATTTT. Translation gives CASSLVVSTDTQYF.

This clonotype occurred a few times. The CDR3 loop is CASREAGSSHEQYV. CDR3 sequence (DNA): TGTGCCAGCAGGGAAGCGGGATCTTCCCACGAGCAGTACGTC. V usage is TRBV6-1 and J usage is TRBJ2-7, with TRBD2 matching 7 bases. The CDR3 has 14 residues. Per germline, CDR1 MNHNS and CDR2 SASEGT.

This clonotype was seen a handful of times. This chain connects TRBV10-1 to TRBJ2-1; TRBD1 agrees at 10 bases. V shed 2 bases and J 5 bases; nucleotides not matched to a gene: 3. The CDR3 sequence is 15 residues long. Germline V CDR1 and CDR2: WNHNN, SYGVQD (reference sequence). The CDR3 sequence: CASSEGTGDHNEQFF. CDR3 in DNA: TGCGCCAGCAGTGAGGGGACAGGGGACCACAATGAGCAGTTCTTC.

V gene TRBV28 combines with J gene TRBJ1-2, with D tentatively TRBD1 (5 bases). V lost 6 bases to trimming and J lost 3 bases, with 17 bases between them. The length of the CDR3 is 15 residues. Germline V CDR1 and CDR2: MDHEN, SYDVKM. The CDR3 sequence is CASRTPQGIHYGYTF. As DNA, the CDR3 is TGTGCCAGCAGGACACCCCAGGGTATCCACTATGGCTACACCTTC.

This clonotype occurred a few times. The chain couples TRBV24-1 to TRBJ2-2; D gene uncertain. Germline loops: CDR1 KGHDR, CDR2 SFDVKD. Trimming shortened V by 3 bases and J by 7 bases, and 8 bases separated the two germline ends. The CDR3 consists of 13 residues. The CDR3 bases are TGTGCCACCAGTGATCTTGCTGGCGGGGAGCTGTTTTTT. Translation: CATSDLAGGELFF.

The table lists this clonotype with many counts. The chain joins TRBV6-5 to TRBJ1-6; D uncertain. Trimming shortened V by 4 bases and J by 7 bases, and 11 bases separated the two germline ends. CDR1 and CDR2 (germline): MNHEY, SVGAGI. CDR3 length equals 14 residues. The CDR3 DNA is TGTGCCAGCAGTTTGGACGGGAGGAATTCACCCCTCCACTTT. Residues: CASSLDGRNSPLHF.

This clonotype has a count of ten or more. The chain is built from TRBV6-1 and TRBJ1-1, with 9 bases aligning to TRBD1. CDR3 length equals 14 residues. The trim removed 5 bases at V and 4 bases at J, leaving 5 bases unmatched. The germline gives CDR1 MNHNS, CDR2 SASEGT. CDR3 loop: CASSRTGESTEAFF. CDR3 sequence (DNA): TGTGCCAGCAGTAGGACAGGGGAGAGCACTGAAGCTTTCTTT.

A few counts support this clonotype. V usage is TRBV6-1 and J usage is TRBJ2-3; weak D call: TRBD1 (7 bases). Between the trimmed V and J ends, which lost 4 bases and 4 bases, there was a span of 15 bases. Germline CDR1 reads MNHNS; CDR2 reads SASEGT. This CDR3 is 15 amino acids long. The CDR3 DNA follows: TGTGCCAGCAGTGTACAGGGGAGGTGGGCAGATACGCAGTATTTT. This sequence encodes CASSVQGRWADTQYF.

This chain connects TRBV24-1 to TRBJ1-1; tentatively, D is TRBD1 (5 bases). Trimming stripped 7 bases from V and 1 base from J, with 6 bases between. The length of the CDR3 is 12 residues. In germline, CDR1 is KGHDR, CDR2 SFDVKD. This CDR3 reads CATRGENTEAFF. DNA for the CDR3: TGTGCCACCAGGGGGGAGAACACTGAAGCTTTCTTT.

This clonotype was seen just once. V is TRBV7-2 and J is TRBJ2-1; TRBD1 or TRBD2 may be the D gene (5 bases each). The CDR3 totals 14 residues. Germline assignment: CDR1 SGHTA and CDR2 FQGNSA. V lost 7 bases to trimming and J lost 1 base, with 11 bases between them. CDR3 in DNA: TGTGCCAGCAACCCGTGGGGGTCCTACAATGAGCAGTTCTTC. Its protein product is CASNPWGSYNEQFF.

This clonotype is judged medium-sized. The genes are TRBV12-3 or TRBV12-4 and TRBJ2-3; a possible D gene is TRBD2 (5 bases). V shed 1 base and J shed 0 bases, with 14 bases lying between them. This CDR3 has 17 amino acids. In nucleotides, the CDR3 is TGTGCCAGCAGTTTAGGCTCCCTAGCACCTAGCACAGATACGCAGTATTTT. Translated, it gives CASSLGSLAPSTDTQYF.

Ten or more counts support this clonotype. The V gene is TRBV20-1, the J gene TRBJ2-1, with TRBD1 matching over 7 bases. Trimming took 7 bases from V and 9 from J; bases not matched to a gene: 9. This CDR3 region has 12 residues. The germline CDR1 and CDR2 sequences are DFQATT and SNEGSKA (reference sequence). CDR3 region: CSGDSFLGEQFF. CDR3 coding DNA: TGCAGTGGGGACAGTTTCTTGGGTGAGCAGTTCTTC.

The chain recombines TRBV20-1 with TRBJ2-5; no firm D call. Germline-derived CDR1 and CDR2 are DFQATT and SNEGSKA (reference sequence). The ends were cut back, 0 bases at V and 3 bases at J, with 8 bases in the middle. The CDR3 contains 13 residues. The DNA of the CDR3 is TGCAGTGCTAGAGACTCTAGAAAAGAGACCCAGTACTTC. It translates to CSARDSRKETQYF.

This clonotype was seen more than once but under ten times. The rearrangement uses TRBV29-1 and TRBJ2-5; D remains unclear. V was pared by 5 bases and J by 2 bases, with 12 bases between. Germline CDR1 and CDR2: SQVTM and ANQGSEA. The CDR3 totals 13 residues. In nucleotides, the CDR3 is TGCAGCGTTACTCGTCCGGTACAAGAGACCCAGTACTTC. This encodes CSVTRPVQETQYF.

This clonotype was detected ten times or more. The CDR3 protein is CASSDDGSYNEQFF. DNA of the CDR3: TGTGCCAGCAGCGACGACGGTTCCTACAATGAGCAGTTCTTC. V gene TRBV12-3 or TRBV12-4 combines with J gene TRBJ2-1; unclear D gene. V was trimmed by 6 bases and J by 1 base, leaving 10 bases between them. The CDR3 runs 14 residues.

This clonotype has a count of ten or more. The chain links TRBV12-3 or TRBV12-4 to TRBJ2-3; D tentatively fits TRBD1 or TRBD2 (7 bases each). The V end lost 5 bases, the J end lost 9 bases, and 21 bases lay between the germline ends. The CDR3 is 15 residues long. CDR3 loop: CASSPPRGRGGTQYF. Here the CDR3 DNA reads TGTGCCAGCAGTCCCCCCCGCGGGAGAGGGGGCACGCAGTATTTT.

The chain employs TRBV18 and TRBJ2-1, with TRBD2 as a possible D gene (5 bases). The V end lost 3 bases, the J end lost 7 bases, and 7 bases lay between the germline ends. The CDR3 runs to 12 residues. CDR1 is KGHSH and CDR2 is LQKENI in the germline V gene. The CDR3 region is CASSPTRNEQFF. The CDR3 DNA is TGTGCCAGCTCACCTACTAGGAATGAGCAGTTCTTC.

This clonotype appeared a few times. This sequence joins TRBV2 and TRBJ2-1; 11 bases line up with TRBD2. The CDR3 totals 15 residues. V shed 7 bases, J shed 8 bases, and the junction held 10 bases outside the gene matches. From germline, CDR1 is SNHLY and CDR2 FYNNEI. CDR3 residues: CASTPFSGRVYEQFF. In DNA form, the CDR3 reads TGTGCCAGCACCCCCTTTAGCGGGAGGGTATATGAGCAGTTCTTC.

This clonotype was counted only a few times. The chain joins TRBV20-1 to TRBJ2-3; D unclear. CDR3 length: 13 amino acids. CDR1 is DFQATT, CDR2 SNEGSKA, per germline (reference sequence). V was clipped by 2 bases and J by 2 bases, with 8 bases between them. In DNA, the CDR3 is TGCAGTGCTAGAACTCCCTCCACAGATACGCAGTATTTT. It specifies CSARTPSTDTQYF.

This sequence joins TRBV5-1 and TRBJ1-6, with a tentative D call TRBD1 (5 bases). This CDR3 is built from 14 residues. Germline V CDR1 and CDR2: SGHRS, YFSETQ. The ends were cut back, 0 bases at V and 7 bases at J, with 8 bases in the middle. The CDR3 coding sequence is TGCGCCAGCAGCTTGGTGGGGGAGAATTCACCCCTCCACTTT. This translates into CASSLVGENSPLHF. The variable domain in full, completed from reference TRBV5-1 and TRBJ1-6, reads KAGVTQTPRYLIKTRGQQVTLSCSPISGHRSVSWYQQTPGQGLQFLFEYFSETQRNKGNFPGRFSGRQFSNSRSEMNVSTLELGDSALYLCASSLVGENSPLHFGNGTRLTVT.

V usage is TRBV5-1 and J usage is TRBJ2-2, with D unclear. V was clipped by 2 bases and J by 2 bases, with 10 bases between them. Looked up from germline, CDR1 is SGHRS and CDR2 is YFSETQ. This CDR3 contains 15 residues. This chain's CDR3 is CASSFDGRNTGELFF. The CDR3 nucleotides read TGCGCCAGCAGCTTCGACGGAAGAAACACCGGGGAGCTGTTTTTT.

In this sample, this clonotype turned up many times. J is TRBJ1-2 and V is TRBV6-1, with D perhaps TRBD1 (6 bases). The V end lost 2 bases, the J end lost 2 bases, and 9 bases lay between the germline ends. CDR1 and CDR2 (germline): MNHNS, SASEGT. This CDR3 contains 14 residues. CDR3 protein: CASSEIGGNYGYTF. DNA of the CDR3: TGTGCCAGCAGTGAAATAGGGGGAAACTATGGCTACACCTTC.

This chain links TRBV12-3 or TRBV12-4 with TRBJ2-7; D is uncertain. V shed 5 bases and J shed 2 bases, with 16 bases lying between them. The CDR3 length is 15 residues. CDR3 in DNA: TGTGCCAGCAGTAACCCGGGTATTTATACCTACGAGCAGTACTTC. It translates to CASSNPGIYTYEQYF.

This clonotype was seen at least ten times. This sequence joins TRBV7-2 and TRBJ2-1, with unresolved D. Trimming removed 4 bases at V and 9 bases at J, with 7 bases between. Looked up from germline, CDR1 is SGHTA and CDR2 is FQGNSA. The CDR3 has 11 residues. CDR3 in DNA: TGTGCCAGCAGCTCTAGAACTGAGCAGTTCTTC. Translation: CASSSRTEQFF. Using reference TRBV7-2 and TRBJ2-1 for the parts outside the CDR3, the full variable domain is GAGVSQSPSNKVTEKGKDVELRCDPISGHTALYWYRQSLGQGLEFLIYFQGNSAPDKSGLPSDRFSAERTGGSVSTLTIQRTQQEDSAVYLCASSSRTEQFFGPGTRLTVL.

The chain joins TRBV20-1 to TRBJ1-1; the D is unclear. The CDR3 length is 15 residues. Germline V gene data show CDR1 as DFQATT and CDR2 as SNEGSKA (reference sequence). Trimming stripped 6 bases from V and 3 bases from J, with 20 bases between. As DNA, the CDR3 is TGCAGTGCCCACCTCCCGGGCAGGAGGTACACTGAAGCTTTCTTT. This sequence encodes CSAHLPGRRYTEAFF.

The table lists this clonotype with many counts. J is TRBJ1-1 and V is TRBV30; D is perhaps TRBD1 (5 bases). V was trimmed by 2 bases and J by 4 bases, leaving 14 bases between them. Germline CDR1 is GTSNPN and CDR2 is SVGIG (reference sequence). The CDR3 runs 14 residues. The CDR3 DNA sequence: TGTGCCTGGAGTAAGAAGCACCAGGGCACTGAAGCTTTCTTT. It yields the protein CAWSKKHQGTEAFF.

This chain uses TRBV11-2 with TRBJ1-3; D not certain. CDR1 and CDR2 from the germline V gene are SGHAT and FQNNGV. CDR3 length: 14 residues. The germline V and J ends were trimmed by 1 base and 4 bases, with 8 bases remaining between them. The CDR3 protein is CASSLAVGGNTIYF. DNA for the CDR3: TGTGCCAGCAGCTTAGCGGTTGGAGGAAACACCATATATTTT.

This clonotype was counted between two and nine times. This chain uses TRBV29-1 with TRBJ1-2, with D maybe TRBD1 (5 bases). The CDR3 loop spans 15 amino acids. The germline V and J ends were trimmed by 6 bases and 8 bases, with 25 bases remaining between them. Germline V gene sequence: CDR1 SQVTM, CDR2 ANQGSEA. CDR3 region: CSVDPLTDSARGYTF. The CDR3, as DNA: TGCAGCGTCGATCCTTTGACAGACTCAGCGCGGGGCTACACCTTC.

The chain links TRBV6-6 to TRBJ2-1; tentatively, D is TRBD2 (5 bases). This CDR3 is built from 13 residues. V lost 2 bases to trimming and J lost 4 bases, with 6 bases between them. Germline V CDR1 and CDR2: MNHNY, SVGAGI (reference sequence). The CDR3: CASSYPGYNEQFF. Written as DNA, the CDR3 is TGTGCCAGCAGTTACCCGGGGTACAATGAGCAGTTCTTC.

The chain uses TRBV5-1 and TRBJ1-5; TRBD1 is a possible D gene (5 bases). CDR1 is SGHRS, CDR2 YFSETQ, per germline. The CDR3 extends over 13 amino acids. Trimming left V 4 bases short and J 1 base short, with 6 bases between. CDR3 nucleotide sequence: TGCGCCAGCAGCCGGGACAGCAATCAGCCCCAGCATTTT. Encoded protein: CASSRDSNQPQHF.

In this sample, this clonotype turned up many times. The chain employs TRBV5-1 and TRBJ2-1; 7 bases match TRBD1. CDR3 length equals 13 residues. From germline, CDR1 is SGHRS and CDR2 YFSETQ. V shed 3 bases and J 10 bases; nucleotides not matched to a gene: 7. The CDR3 sequence is CASSWGQSGEQFF. The CDR3 bases are TGCGCCAGCAGCTGGGGACAGTCCGGGGAGCAGTTCTTC.